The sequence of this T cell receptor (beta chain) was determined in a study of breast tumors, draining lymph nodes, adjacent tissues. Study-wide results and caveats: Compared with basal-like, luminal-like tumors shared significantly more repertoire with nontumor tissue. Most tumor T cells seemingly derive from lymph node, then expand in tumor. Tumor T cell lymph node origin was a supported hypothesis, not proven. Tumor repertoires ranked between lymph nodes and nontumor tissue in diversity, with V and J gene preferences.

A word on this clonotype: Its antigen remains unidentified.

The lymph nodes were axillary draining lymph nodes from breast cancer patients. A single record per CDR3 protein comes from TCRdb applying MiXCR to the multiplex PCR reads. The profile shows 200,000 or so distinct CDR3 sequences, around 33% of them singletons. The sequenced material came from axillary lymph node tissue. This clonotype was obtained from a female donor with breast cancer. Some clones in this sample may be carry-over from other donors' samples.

This chain's CDR3 is CSASPTFYTSGSGRGQYF. The CDR3, as DNA: TGCAGTGCTAGTCCCACGTTCTACACTAGTGGGAGCGGTCGTGGGCAGTACTTC. The chain recombines TRBV20-1 with TRBJ2-7, with D possibly matching TRBD2 (5 bases). CDR3 length equals 18 residues. Between the trimmed V and J ends, which lost 3 bases and 9 bases, there was a span of 33 bases. Germline CDR1 and CDR2: DFQATT and SNEGSKA (reference sequence).